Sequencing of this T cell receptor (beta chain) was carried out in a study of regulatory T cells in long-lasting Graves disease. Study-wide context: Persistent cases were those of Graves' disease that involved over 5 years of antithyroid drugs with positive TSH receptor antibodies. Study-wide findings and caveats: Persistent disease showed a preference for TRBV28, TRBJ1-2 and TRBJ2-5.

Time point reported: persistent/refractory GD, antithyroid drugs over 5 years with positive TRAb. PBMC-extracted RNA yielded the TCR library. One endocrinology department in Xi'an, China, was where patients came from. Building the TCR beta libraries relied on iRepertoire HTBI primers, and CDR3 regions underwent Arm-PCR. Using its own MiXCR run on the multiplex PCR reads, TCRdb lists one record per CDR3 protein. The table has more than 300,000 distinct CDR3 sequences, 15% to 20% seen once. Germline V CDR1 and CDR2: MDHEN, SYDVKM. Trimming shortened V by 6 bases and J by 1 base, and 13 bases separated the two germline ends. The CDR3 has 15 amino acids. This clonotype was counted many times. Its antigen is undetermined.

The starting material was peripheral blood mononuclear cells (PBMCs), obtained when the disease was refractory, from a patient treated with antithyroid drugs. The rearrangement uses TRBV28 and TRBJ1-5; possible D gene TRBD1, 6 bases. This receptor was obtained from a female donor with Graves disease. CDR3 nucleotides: TGTGCCAGCAGCTCCCAGGGGTTGAGCAATCAGCCCCAGCATTTT. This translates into CASSSQGLSNQPQHF.